A single sample gave rise to the 10 T cell receptor beta chains below, sequenced in a study of T-cell reconstitution after alpha-beta-depleted transplantation in children. It was with unique molecular identifiers that the TCRbeta library was prepared. TCRdb ran MiXCR on the PCR reads and lists one entry per CDR3 protein. The sample has approximately 430,000 distinct CDR3 sequences; about a sixth are singletons. The starting material was PBMCs, mostly from graft donor cells, obtained 360 days after TCRalphabeta/CD19-depleted stem cell transplant. These receptors were collected from a boy under three years old who had a stem cell transplant for Wiskott-Aldrich syndrome, so the T cells may come from the graft donor.

This chain links TRBV7-2 with TRBJ2-5; D may be TRBD2 (5 bases). This CDR3 region has 16 residues. Germline V gene sequence: CDR1 SGHTA, CDR2 FQGNSA. Between the trimmed V and J ends, which lost 3 bases and 5 bases, there was a span of 19 bases. The CDR3 DNA is TGTGCCAGCAGCTTGCACCCCCAAGCCACGGGGGAGACCCAGTACTTC. Translated: CASSLHPQATGETQYF.

V is TRBV6-5 and J is TRBJ1-3; D not resolved. V dropped 0 bases and J dropped 0 bases, with 6 bases sitting between them. The CDR3 extends over 15 amino acids. The V gene's germline CDR1 is MNHEY and CDR2 SVGAGI. The CDR3 nucleotides read TGTGCCAGCAGTTACTCTTCCCGCTCTGGAAACACCATATATTTT. The encoded protein is CASSYSSRSGNTIYF.

This clonotype was counted only a few times. V usage is TRBV24-1 and J usage is TRBJ1-2; D is ambiguous. Germline values: CDR1 KGHDR, CDR2 SFDVKD. V lost 0 bases and J lost 6, with 7 bases in between. CDR3 length: 13 amino acids. CDR3 amino acids: CATSDLKEDGYTF. In DNA, the CDR3 is TGTGCCACCAGTGATTTGAAGGAGGATGGCTACACCTTC.

V gene TRBV20-1 combines with J gene TRBJ2-7, with 9 bases matching TRBD1. Germline V CDR1 and CDR2: DFQATT, SNEGSKA (reference sequence). The CDR3 is made up of 16 amino acids. V lost 2 bases and J lost 5; bases outside the gene matches: 13. CDR3 in amino acids: CSARRPLRTGVHEQYF. Written as DNA, the CDR3 is TGCAGTGCTAGAAGGCCACTCCGGACAGGGGTCCACGAGCAGTACTTC.

This clonotype has more than one count but fewer than ten. The V and J genes are TRBV24-1 and TRBJ2-3; perhaps D is TRBD1 or TRBD2 (5 bases each). Per germline, CDR1 KGHDR and CDR2 SFDVKD. The V end was cut by 7 bases, the J end by 4 bases, with 8 bases between. This CDR3 is built from 12 residues. This CDR3 reads CATRGDPDTQYF. In DNA, the CDR3 is TGTGCCACCAGGGGGGACCCAGATACGCAGTATTTT.

V and J are TRBV12-3 or TRBV12-4 and TRBJ1-1; no clear D. The CDR3 runs to 16 residues. V was trimmed by 4 bases and J by 2 bases, leaving 17 bases between them. Written as DNA, the CDR3 is TGTGCCAGCAGTTCTGTTGGGCAGGCGCTAAACACTGAAGCTTTCTTT. It is translated as CASSSVGQALNTEAFF.

The chain links TRBV12-3 or TRBV12-4 to TRBJ2-5, with 7 bases fitting TRBD2. The CDR3 extends over 14 amino acids. V dropped 6 bases and J dropped 7; count of bases not matched to a gene: 11. The CDR3 loop is CASSLSRGSLTQYF. The CDR3 DNA sequence: TGTGCCAGCAGCCTCTCGCGGGGGTCTTTGACCCAGTACTTC.

This clonotype was counted only a few times. This chain connects TRBV12-3 or TRBV12-4 to TRBJ2-7; D remains ambiguous. V gave up 6 bases and J gave up 1 base, with 10 bases separating them. The CDR3 covers 13 residues. In nucleotides, the CDR3 is TGTGCCAGCAGAATTGGGGTATCCTACGAGCAGTACTTC. It specifies CASRIGVSYEQYF.

This clonotype turned up a few times. V and J are TRBV7-9 and TRBJ2-2; D unresolved. Germline CDR1 reads SEHNR; CDR2 reads FQNEAQ (reference sequence). The CDR3 sequence is 11 residues long. The V end lost 11 bases, the J end lost 10 bases, and 14 bases lay between the germline ends. CDR3 sequence: CAPGQASELFF. CDR3 bases: TGTGCCCCTGGCCAAGCGTCGGAGCTGTTTTTT.

The V call is TRBV25-1, the J call TRBJ2-1; 11 nucleotides line up with TRBD2. The length of the CDR3 is 19 residues. CDR1 is MGHDK, CDR2 SYGVNS, per germline. Trimming removed 4 bases from V and 4 bases from J; junction bases left unmatched: 15. The CDR3 region is CASSAIQGLGTSGYNEQFF. In DNA form, the CDR3 reads TGTGCCAGCAGTGCAATACAGGGGCTAGGGACTAGCGGATACAATGAGCAGTTCTTC. The variable domain in full, with the rest retrieved from reference TRBV25-1 and TRBJ2-1, is EADIYQTPRYLVIGTGKKITLECSQTMGHDKMYWYQQDPGMELHLIHYSYGVNSTEKGDLSSESTVSRIRTEHFPLTLESARPSHTSQYLCASSAIQGLGTSGYNEQFFGPGTRLTVL.